These 13 T cell receptor beta chains were sequenced from one sample in a study. Profiling relied on immunoSEQ multiplex PCR, and the TCRdb table lists in-frame clones only, not all of them. The table has around 50,000 clones, approximately 93% seen once. The sequencing input was PBMCs. Every receptor here comes from a man aged 35-49 years with rheumatoid arthritis.

This clone was observed a few times. The chain employs TRBV5-6 and TRBJ1-3, with 10 bases fitting TRBD1. CDR1 and CDR2 (germline): SGHDT, YYEEEE. The V gene end was trimmed by 5 bases and the J gene end by 0 bases; junction bases not matched to a gene: 5. The CDR3 is 16 amino acids. CDR3 bases: TGTGCCAGCAGGACAGGGGGCCAGGACTCTGGAAACACCATATATTTT. Translated, it gives CASRTGGQDSGNTIYF. The entire variable domain, with the rest obtained from reference TRBV5-6 and TRBJ1-3, is as follows: DAGVTQSPTHLIKTRGQQVTLRCSPKSGHDTVSWYQQALGQGPQFIFQYYEEEERQRGNFPDRFSGHQFPNYSSELNVNALLLGDSALYLCASRTGGQDSGNTIYFGEGSWLTVV.

The genes are TRBV5-1 and TRBJ2-7, with no clear D. The CDR3 has 15 amino acids. Trimming stripped 6 bases from V and 7 bases from J, with 23 bases between. Looked up from germline, CDR1 is SGHRS and CDR2 is YFSETQ. The CDR3 is CASKTSETYSIEQYF. DNA for the CDR3: TGCGCCAGCAAGACGAGCGAGACCTACAGTATTGAGCAGTACTTC.

The CDR3 sequence is CASSSGGIYEQYF. The CDR3 region has the DNA TGTGCCAGCAGTTCGGGGGGAATCTACGAGCAGTACTTC. J is TRBJ2-7 and V is TRBV27, with 7 bases lining up with TRBD2. J was trimmed by 3 bases and V by 4 bases; bases with no gene match: 3. The germline gives CDR1 MNHEY, CDR2 SMNVEV (reference sequence). The CDR3 sequence is 13 residues long.

This clone appeared a few times. The chain combines TRBV4-3 with TRBJ1-5; 7 positions match TRBD1. This CDR3 spans 15 amino acids. Losses at the gene ends were 3 bases for V and 6 bases for J; bases not matched to a gene: 8. The germline CDR1 and CDR2 sequences are LGHNA and YSLEER. The CDR3 reads CASSQDDRAPQPQHF. The CDR3 DNA reads as TGCGCCAGCAGCCAGGATGACAGGGCCCCTCAGCCCCAGCATTTT.

This chain uses TRBV29-1 with TRBJ2-1, with 7 nucleotides matching TRBD1. Germline assignment: CDR1 SQVTM and CDR2 ANQGSEA. J gave up 5 bases and V 7 bases, and 5 bases lay outside the gene matches. This CDR3 contains 12 residues. The DNA of the CDR3 is TGCAGCGCGCAGGGGGTAAACAATGAGCAGTTCTTC. Translating gives CSAQGVNNEQFF.

V and J are TRBV29-1 and TRBJ1-1, with TRBD1 matching 8 bases. CDR1 and CDR2 from the germline V gene are SQVTM and ANQGSEA. V gave up 5 bases and J gave up 6 bases; unmatched junction bases: 5. This CDR3 is 12 amino acids long. The CDR3 loop reads CSVRQGIAEAFF. In nucleotides, the CDR3 is TGCAGCGTTCGACAGGGGATCGCTGAAGCTTTCTTT.

The rearrangement uses TRBV6-6 and TRBJ1-6; 8 nucleotides match TRBD1. This CDR3 spans 14 amino acids. Germline V lookup: CDR1 MNHNY, CDR2 SVGAGI (reference sequence). V shed 6 bases and J 9 bases; nucleotides not matched to a gene: 7. The CDR3 here is CASSGTGRLSPLHF. Written as DNA, the CDR3 is TGTGCCAGCAGCGGGACAGGAAGGCTTTCACCCCTCCACTTT.

The V and J genes are TRBV6-6 and TRBJ1-1, with TRBD1 matching 9 bases. This CDR3 is 13 amino acids long. Germline values: CDR1 MNHNY, CDR2 SVGAGI (reference sequence). V dropped 7 bases and J dropped 7; count of bases not matched to a gene: 7. In nucleotides, the CDR3 is TGTGCCAGCAATACAGGGGGCATGGATGAAGCTTTCTTT. It is translated as CASNTGGMDEAFF.

The V and J genes are TRBV29-1 and TRBJ2-7; 9 bases are shared with TRBD2. The CDR3 sequence is 15 residues long. CDR1 SQVTM and CDR2 ANQGSEA come from the germline V gene. J was trimmed by 5 bases and V by 3 bases; bases with no gene match: 11. The CDR3 protein is CSVDGTASGTHEQYF. The CDR3, as DNA: TGCAGCGTTGACGGAACGGCTAGCGGGACCCACGAGCAGTACTTC.

This clone was observed once. The chain is built from TRBV5-1 and TRBJ2-7; 11 bases are shared with TRBD2. Germline trimming cut 3 bases from V and 3 bases from J; bases unmatched to any gene: 2. From germline, CDR1 is SGHRS and CDR2 YFSETQ. This CDR3 is 14 amino acids long. This CDR3 is CASSSSGGFYEQYF. CDR3 DNA: TGCGCCAGCAGCTCTAGCGGGGGGTTCTACGAGCAGTACTTC.

The chain joins TRBV6-5 to TRBJ2-1; D gene uncertain. Germline V lookup: CDR1 MNHEY, CDR2 SVGAGI. Trimming shortened V by 8 bases and J by 6 bases, and 5 bases separated the two germline ends. This CDR3 is built from 10 residues. The CDR3 region is CASGSNEQFF. CDR3 coding DNA: TGTGCCAGCGGGTCCAATGAGCAGTTCTTC.

This sequence joins TRBV6-6 and TRBJ1-2, with 9 bases identical to TRBD1. Germline CDR1 MNHNY, CDR2 SVGAGI (reference sequence). V gave up 2 bases and J gave up 0 bases; unmatched junction bases: 4. The CDR3 is 16 amino acids. DNA for the CDR3: TGTGCCAGCAGTTACGAGGGACAGGGCGCTAACTATGGCTACACCTTC. This translates into CASSYEGQGANYGYTF.

This sequence joins TRBV5-1 and TRBJ2-5; 9 positions match TRBD2. The CDR3 covers 16 residues. Germline loops: CDR1 SGHRS, CDR2 YFSETQ. J was trimmed by 2 bases and V by 4 bases; bases with no gene match: 9. In DNA form, the CDR3 reads TGCGCCAGCAGCGCGGGGGGGCAGGGATGGCAAGAGACCCAGTACTTC. This sequence encodes CASSAGGQGWQETQYF.